This is a list of T cell receptor beta chains from one sample in a study of T cell responses to AZD1222 COVID-19 vaccine. Profiled with immunoSEQ multiplex PCR; TCRdb holds only in-frame clones, not every one. The sample lists tens of thousands of clones, roughly 88% occurring once. Material: peripheral blood, obtained on day 0 of AZD1222 vaccination. The receptor source for this set is an adult in good health. CDR3s include the opening cysteine and the closing phenylalanine or tryptophan. The order of the fields is J gene, V gene, D gene, clone size, CDR3 DNA, CDR3 protein. D genes are given only for firm matches. Expanded clones are given a class, and other clones once, few, many or no size at all.

J: TRBJ2-7
V: TRBV27
D: -
size: -
DNA: TGTGCCAGCAGCGACCTCTCCTACGAGCAGTACTTC
CDR3: CASSDLSYEQYF

J: TRBJ1-5
V: TRBV7-8
D: -
size: few
DNA: TGTGCCAGCAGCTTGTCGGGAGGAAGCAATCAGCCCCAGCATTTT
CDR3: CASSLSGGSNQPQHF

J: TRBJ1-1
V: TRBV30
D: TRBD1
size: -
DNA: TGTGCCTGGAGGACGCAGGGGGTCCTGAACACTGAAGCTTTCTTT
CDR3: CAWRTQGVLNTEAFF

J: TRBJ2-2
V: TRBV28
D: -
size: -
DNA: TGTGCCAGCAGTTATCGGCGCGCACTAAAGAACACCGGGGAGCTGTTTTTT
CDR3: CASSYRRALKNTGELFF

J: TRBJ2-7
V: TRBV28
D: -
size: -
DNA: TGTGCCAGCGGCCCACAGCACTACGAGCAGTACTTC
CDR3: CASGPQHYEQYF

J: TRBJ1-5
V: TRBV2
D: TRBD1
size: -
DNA: TGTGCCAGCGCTCACGAAGGGGGCAGTGGCAATCAGCCCCAGCATTTT
CDR3: CASAHEGGSGNQPQHF

J: TRBJ2-2
V: TRBV4-3
D: TRBD2
size: -
DNA: TGCGCCAGCAGCCAAGAGGGAGGGCGGAACACCGGGGAGCTGTTTTTT
CDR3: CASSQEGGRNTGELFF

J: TRBJ1-2
V: TRBV11-2
D: -
size: -
DNA: TGTGCCAGCAGCCCCGGAGGGTATGGTGGGGATGGCTACACCTTC
CDR3: CASSPGGYGGDGYTF

J: TRBJ1-2
V: TRBV5-1
D: -
size: -
DNA: TGCGCCAGCAGCTTGGTCGCAGGGTCGGGCGGCTACACCTTC
CDR3: CASSLVAGSGGYTF

J: TRBJ2-7
V: TRBV28
D: -
size: -
DNA: TGTGTCAGCAGCCGAAGGATCTACGAGCAGTACTTC
CDR3: CVSSRRIYEQYF

J: TRBJ2-2
V: TRBV5-5
D: -
size: -
DNA: TGTGCCAGCAGCTTGGCCTCAGACACCGGGGAGCTGTTTTTT
CDR3: CASSLASDTGELFF

J: TRBJ2-3
V: TRBV7-8
D: -
size: -
DNA: TGTGCCAGCACGATTAGCGAACATCATGGGGAGCAGTATTTT
CDR3: CASTISEHHGEQYF

J: TRBJ2-1
V: TRBV7-8
D: -
size: -
DNA: TGTGCCAGCAGCCAGGTTAGGTATGAGCAGTTCTTC
CDR3: CASSQVRYEQFF

J: TRBJ2-3
V: TRBV5-1
D: -
size: -
DNA: TGCGCCAGCAGCTCCGGACAGAGAACAGATACGCAGTATTTT
CDR3: CASSSGQRTDTQYF

J: TRBJ1-6
V: TRBV19
D: -
size: -
DNA: TGTGCCAGTAGTATGACGGGTGGTAATTCACCCCTCCACTTT
CDR3: CASSMTGGNSPLHF

J: TRBJ2-7
V: TRBV6-1
D: -
size: -
DNA: TGTGCCAGCAGTGAATTTGGTTCCCCGTACTTC
CDR3: CASSEFGSPYF

J: TRBJ2-2
V: TRBV5-1
D: -
size: -
DNA: TGCGCCAGCAGCTTGGGACAGAACACCGGGGAGCTGTTTTTT
CDR3: CASSLGQNTGELFF

J: TRBJ2-4
V: TRBV9
D: -
size: few
DNA: TGTGCCAGCAGCGTAGCTGCAGCGGGCGAAGCTTCCTTAGCCAAAAACATTCAGTACTTC
CDR3: CASSVAAAGEASLAKNIQYF

J: TRBJ2-5
V: TRBV29-1
D: TRBD1
size: -
DNA: TGCAGCGTGGGACAGGGGGGGGAGACCCAGTACTTC
CDR3: CSVGQGGETQYF

J: TRBJ1-2
V: TRBV7-8
D: TRBD1
size: -
DNA: TGTGCCAGCAGCGCCCCAACAGGGGGCGGCAATGGCTACACCTTC
CDR3: CASSAPTGGGNGYTF

J: TRBJ1-2
V: TRBV18
D: TRBD1
size: -
DNA: TGTGCCAGCTCACCCCTGCCGGGACAGGGCGTACAAGGGGGTGGCTACACCTTC
CDR3: CASSPLPGQGVQGGGYTF

J: TRBJ1-4
V: TRBV11-2
D: -
size: once
DNA: TGTGCCAGCAGCTTGACAGAAAATAATGAAAAACTGTTTTTT
CDR3: CASSLTENNEKLFF

J: TRBJ2-7
V: TRBV18
D: TRBD1
size: -
DNA: TGTGCCAGCTCACCCAGGACAGGGACCGACGAGCAGTACTTC
CDR3: CASSPRTGTDEQYF

J: TRBJ2-7
V: TRBV7-3
D: TRBD1
size: -
DNA: TGTGCCAGCAGCACACAGGGGGGCACCTACGAGCAGTACTTC
CDR3: CASSTQGGTYEQYF

J: TRBJ1-1
V: TRBV6-6
D: -
size: -
DNA: TGTGCCAGCGGAGGAGACACTGAAGCTTTCTTT
CDR3: CASGGDTEAFF

J: TRBJ1-6
V: TRBV7-2
D: -
size: -
DNA: TGTGCCAGCAGCTTAGACAGTGCCCTCCACTTT
CDR3: CASSLDSALHF

J: TRBJ2-5
V: TRBV27
D: TRBD2
size: -
DNA: TGTGCCAGCAGTTCCACTAGCGGGAGGGCCGGGACCCAGTACTTC
CDR3: CASSSTSGRAGTQYF

J: TRBJ2-7
V: TRBV7-2
D: -
size: -
DNA: TGTGCCAGCAGCTCCCGATGGGCCTACGAGCAGTACTTC
CDR3: CASSSRWAYEQYF

J: TRBJ2-3
V: TRBV9
D: TRBD2
size: -
DNA: TGTGCCAGCAGCGTAGCTGGTTGGACTAGCGGGAGCTTTTCGGATTGCACAGATACGCAGTATTTT
CDR3: CASSVAGWTSGSFSDCTDTQYF

J: TRBJ2-2
V: TRBV24-1
D: -
size: once
DNA: TGTGCCACGAGCTTCCCGGGACCCACAGGGACCGGGGAGCTGTTTTTT
CDR3: CATSFPGPTGTGELFF

J: TRBJ2-7
V: TRBV5-1
D: TRBD2
size: -
DNA: TGCGCCAGCAGCTTGAGGGGAATAGCGGGATCCGACGAGCAGTACTTC
CDR3: CASSLRGIAGSDEQYF

J: TRBJ2-2
V: TRBV5-4
D: TRBD2
size: -
DNA: TGTGCCAGCAGCCGACAGCTAGCGGGAGGTAACGGGGAGCTGTTTTTT
CDR3: CASSRQLAGGNGELFF

J: TRBJ2-5
V: TRBV27
D: -
size: -
DNA: TGTGCCAGCAGTTTAGTCAGTCCTACAATGCAAGAGACCCAGTACTTC
CDR3: CASSLVSPTMQETQYF

J: TRBJ2-3
V: TRBV20-1
D: TRBD2
size: -
DNA: TGCAGTGCTAGTCGGACTAGCGGCACAGATACGCAGTATTTT
CDR3: CSASRTSGTDTQYF

J: TRBJ1-5
V: TRBV2
D: TRBD1
size: once
DNA: TGTGCCAGCAACGGACAGGGGTGGAATCAGCCCCAGCATTTT
CDR3: CASNGQGWNQPQHF